These 6 T cell receptor beta chains share one sample of origin, sequenced in a study of blood T cell repertoires in COVID-19. TCRdb keeps only in-frame clones here, not all; method: immunoSEQ multiplex PCR. The sample yields roughly 130,000 clones, around nine tenths seen once. The sample comprised peripheral blood. These receptor sequences come from a man aged 50 to 59 with active COVID-19.

CDR3 residues: CASSPEKTGGLGYTF. In DNA, the CDR3 is TGTGCCAGCAGCCCAGAGAAAACAGGGGGCCTTGGCTACACCTTC. The chain has TRBV27 and TRBJ1-2; 9 bases agree with TRBD1. This CDR3 has 15 amino acids. Germline CDR1 reads MNHEY; CDR2 reads SMNVEV (reference sequence). Unmatched junction bases numbered 12, after V lost 6 bases and J lost 7 bases.

This chain joins TRBV11-2 and TRBJ2-3, with 8 bases aligning to TRBD2. The V segment lost 1 base and the J segment 6 bases; nucleotides outside the gene matches: 3. Germline CDR1 reads SGHAT; CDR2 reads FQNNGV. CDR3 length: 14 amino acids. Written as DNA, the CDR3 is TGTGCCAGCAGCTTAGCGGGGGGGCATGATACGCAGTATTTT. Protein: CASSLAGGHDTQYF. The variable domain in full, with the rest retrieved from reference TRBV11-2 and TRBJ2-3, is EAGVAQSPRYKIIEKRQSVAFWCNPISGHATLYWYQQILGQGPKLLIQFQNNGVVDDSQLPKDRFSAERLKGVDSTLKIQPAKLEDSAVYLCASSLAGGHDTQYFGPGTRLTVL.

The rearrangement joins TRBV4-2 to TRBJ1-2; perhaps TRBD1 as D (6 bases). Trimming cost V 4 bases and J 2 bases, with 11 bases left between them. Germline CDR1 and CDR2: LGHNA and YNFKEQ. This CDR3 contains 14 residues. The CDR3 is CASSREGTNYGYTF. CDR3 DNA: TGTGCCAGCAGCCGAGAAGGGACAAACTATGGCTACACCTTC.

J is TRBJ2-6 and V is TRBV6-4; D remains unclear. This CDR3 comprises 14 residues. Germline V lookup: CDR1 MRHNA, CDR2 SNTAGT. With 4 bases removed from V and 0 bases from J, the gap between germline ends came to 4 bases. In DNA form, the CDR3 reads TGTGCCAGCAGTGTAGACTCTGGGGCCAACGTCCTGACTTTC. Translating gives CASSVDSGANVLTF.

This rearrangement joins TRBV18 to TRBJ1-1, with D uncertain. Per germline, CDR1 KGHSH and CDR2 LQKENI. The CDR3 has 13 amino acids. Trimming stripped 3 bases from V and 1 base from J, with 6 bases between. CDR3 residues: CASSPSENTEAFF. CDR3 coding DNA: TGTGCCAGCTCACCGTCAGAGAACACTGAAGCTTTCTTT.

The CDR3 is CASRGPETPYEQYV. The CDR3 region has the DNA TGTGCCAGCAGGGGGCCCGAAACCCCCTACGAGCAGTACGTC. This chain uses TRBV6-5 with TRBJ2-7, with D perhaps TRBD1 (5 bases). V was shortened by 6 bases and J by 2 bases, with 14 bases between the two germline ends. This CDR3 has 14 residues. Germline CDR1 and CDR2: MNHEY and SVGAGI.